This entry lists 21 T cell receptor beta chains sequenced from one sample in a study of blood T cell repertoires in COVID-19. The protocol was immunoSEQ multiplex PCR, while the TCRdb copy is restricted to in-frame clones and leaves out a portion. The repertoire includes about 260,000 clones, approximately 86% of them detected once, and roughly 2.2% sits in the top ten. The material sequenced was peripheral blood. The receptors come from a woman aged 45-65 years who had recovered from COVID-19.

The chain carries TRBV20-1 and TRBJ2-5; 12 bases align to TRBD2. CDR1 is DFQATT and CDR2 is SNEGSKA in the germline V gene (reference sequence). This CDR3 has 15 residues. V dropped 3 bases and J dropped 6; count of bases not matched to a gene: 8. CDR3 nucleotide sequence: TGCAGTGCTAGTACCCCTAGCGGGGGGGCCAAGACCCAGTACTTC. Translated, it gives CSASTPSGGAKTQYF.

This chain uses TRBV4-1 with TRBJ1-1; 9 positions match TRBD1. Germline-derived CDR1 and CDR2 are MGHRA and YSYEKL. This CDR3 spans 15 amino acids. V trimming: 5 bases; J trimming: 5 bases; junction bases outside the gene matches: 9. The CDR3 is CASSYATGGWTEAFF. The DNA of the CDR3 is TGCGCCAGCAGCTACGCGACAGGGGGTTGGACTGAAGCTTTCTTT.

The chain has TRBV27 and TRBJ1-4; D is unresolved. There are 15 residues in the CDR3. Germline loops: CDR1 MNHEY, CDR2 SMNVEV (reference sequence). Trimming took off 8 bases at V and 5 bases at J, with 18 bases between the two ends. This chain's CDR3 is CASGLQDSRNEKLFF. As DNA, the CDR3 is TGTGCCAGCGGGCTCCAGGACTCCAGGAATGAAAAACTGTTTTTT.

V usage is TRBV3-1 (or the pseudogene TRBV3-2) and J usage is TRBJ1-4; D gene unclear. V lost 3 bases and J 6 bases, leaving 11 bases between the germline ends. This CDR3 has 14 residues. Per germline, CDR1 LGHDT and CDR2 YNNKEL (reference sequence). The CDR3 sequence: CASSQSGGDEKLFF. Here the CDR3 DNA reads TGTGCCAGCAGCCAGTCCGGAGGCGATGAAAAACTGTTTTTT.

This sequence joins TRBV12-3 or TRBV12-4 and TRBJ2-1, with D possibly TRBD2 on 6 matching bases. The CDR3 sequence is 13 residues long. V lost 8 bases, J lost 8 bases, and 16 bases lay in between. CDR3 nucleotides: TGTGCCAGCCGCGGCCTGGGGAGGTATGAGCAGTTCTTC. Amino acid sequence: CASRGLGRYEQFF.

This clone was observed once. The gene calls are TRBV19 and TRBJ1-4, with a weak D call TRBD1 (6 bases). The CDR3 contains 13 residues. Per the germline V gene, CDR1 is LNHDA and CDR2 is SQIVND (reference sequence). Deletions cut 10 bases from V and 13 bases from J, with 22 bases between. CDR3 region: CATSAGWGRGLFF. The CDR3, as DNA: TGTGCCACCTCTGCAGGCTGGGGGCGCGGACTGTTTTTT.

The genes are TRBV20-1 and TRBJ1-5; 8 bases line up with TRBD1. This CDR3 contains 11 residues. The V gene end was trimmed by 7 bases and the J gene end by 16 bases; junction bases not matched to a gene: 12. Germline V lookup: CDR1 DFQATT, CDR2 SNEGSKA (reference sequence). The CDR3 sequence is CSVYRTGSFHF. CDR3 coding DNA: TGCAGTGTTTACAGGACAGGGAGCTTTCATTTT.

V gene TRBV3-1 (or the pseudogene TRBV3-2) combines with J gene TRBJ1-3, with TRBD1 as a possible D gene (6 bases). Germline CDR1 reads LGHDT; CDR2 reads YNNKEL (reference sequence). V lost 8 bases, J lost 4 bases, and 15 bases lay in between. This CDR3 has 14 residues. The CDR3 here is CASGLTGLGNTIYF. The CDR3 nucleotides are TGTGCCAGCGGACTCACAGGGTTAGGAAACACCATATATTTT.

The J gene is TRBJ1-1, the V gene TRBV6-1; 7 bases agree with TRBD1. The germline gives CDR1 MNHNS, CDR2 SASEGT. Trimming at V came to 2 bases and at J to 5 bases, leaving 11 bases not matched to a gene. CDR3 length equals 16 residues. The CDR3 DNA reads TGTGCCAGCAGTGAAACACAGGGGTCCACAGGAACTGAAGCTTTCTTT. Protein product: CASSETQGSTGTEAFF.

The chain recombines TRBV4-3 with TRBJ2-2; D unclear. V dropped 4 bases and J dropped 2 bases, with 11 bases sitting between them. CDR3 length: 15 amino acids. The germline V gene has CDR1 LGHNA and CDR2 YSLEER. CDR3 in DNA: TGCGCCAGCAGCCCCCGGGTCCTAAACACCGGGGAGCTGTTTTTT. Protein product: CASSPRVLNTGELFF.

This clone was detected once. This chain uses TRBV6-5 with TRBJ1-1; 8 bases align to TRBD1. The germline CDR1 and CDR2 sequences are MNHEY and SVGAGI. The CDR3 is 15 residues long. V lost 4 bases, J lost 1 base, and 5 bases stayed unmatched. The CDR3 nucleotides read TGTGCCAGCAGTTCAGGGGGCGCAGGGAACACTGAAGCTTTCTTT. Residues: CASSSGGAGNTEAFF.

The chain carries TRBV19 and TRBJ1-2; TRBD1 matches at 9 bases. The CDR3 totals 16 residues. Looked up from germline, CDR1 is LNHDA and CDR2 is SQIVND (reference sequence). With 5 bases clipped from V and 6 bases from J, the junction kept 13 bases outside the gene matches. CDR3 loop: CASSPHRGTGYNGYTF. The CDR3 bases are TGTGCCAGTAGTCCGCATCGCGGGACAGGGTATAATGGCTACACCTTC.

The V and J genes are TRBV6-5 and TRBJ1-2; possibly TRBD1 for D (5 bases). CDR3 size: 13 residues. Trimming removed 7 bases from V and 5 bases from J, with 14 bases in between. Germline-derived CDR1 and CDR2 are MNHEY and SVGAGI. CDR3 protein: CASIAGGGYGYTF. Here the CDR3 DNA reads TGTGCCAGCATAGCGGGGGGAGGGTATGGCTACACCTTC.

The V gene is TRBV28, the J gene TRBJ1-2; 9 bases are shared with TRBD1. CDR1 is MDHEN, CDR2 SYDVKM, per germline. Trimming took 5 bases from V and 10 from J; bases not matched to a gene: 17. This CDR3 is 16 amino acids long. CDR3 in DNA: TGTGCCAGCAGTATTCCCTCGGGGACAGGGACCCAGCCCTACACCTTC. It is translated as CASSIPSGTGTQPYTF.

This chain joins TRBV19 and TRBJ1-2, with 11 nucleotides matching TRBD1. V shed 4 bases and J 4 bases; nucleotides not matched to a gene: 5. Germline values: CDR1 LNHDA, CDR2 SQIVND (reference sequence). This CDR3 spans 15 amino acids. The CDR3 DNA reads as TGTGCCAGTAGTAACTCCGGGACAGGGGGCTATGGCTACACCTTC. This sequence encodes CASSNSGTGGYGYTF.

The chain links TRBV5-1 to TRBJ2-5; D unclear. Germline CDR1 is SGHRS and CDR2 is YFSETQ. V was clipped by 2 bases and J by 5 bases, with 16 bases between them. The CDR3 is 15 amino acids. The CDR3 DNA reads TGCGCCAGCAGCTTCGACCCGAGGTATAGGGAGACCCAGTACTTC. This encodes CASSFDPRYRETQYF.

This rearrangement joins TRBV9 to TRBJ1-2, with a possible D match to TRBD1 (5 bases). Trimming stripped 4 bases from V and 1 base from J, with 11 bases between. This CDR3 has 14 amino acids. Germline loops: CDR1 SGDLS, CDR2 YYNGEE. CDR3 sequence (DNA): TGTGCCAGCAGCCCTTCGGGGGTTAACTATGGCTACACCTTC. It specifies CASSPSGVNYGYTF. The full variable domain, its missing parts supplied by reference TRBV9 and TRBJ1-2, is DSGVTQTPKHLITATGQRVTLRCSPRSGDLSVYWYQQSLDQGLQFLIQYYNGEERAKGNILERFSAQQFPDLHSELNLSSLELGDSALYFCASSPSGVNYGYTFGSGTRLTVV.

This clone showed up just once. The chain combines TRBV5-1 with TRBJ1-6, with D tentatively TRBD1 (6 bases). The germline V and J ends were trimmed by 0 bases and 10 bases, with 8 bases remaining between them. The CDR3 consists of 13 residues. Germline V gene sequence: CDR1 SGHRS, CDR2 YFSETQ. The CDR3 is CASSLVRGSPLHF. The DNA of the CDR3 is TGCGCCAGCAGCTTGGTAAGGGGGTCACCCCTCCACTTT.

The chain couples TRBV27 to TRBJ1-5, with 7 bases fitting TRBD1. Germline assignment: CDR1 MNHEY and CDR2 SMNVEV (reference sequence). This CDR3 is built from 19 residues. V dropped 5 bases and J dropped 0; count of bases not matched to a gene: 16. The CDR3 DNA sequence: TGTGCCAGCAGTCCCTTGATGGGCAGGGGGTCCCCTAGCAATCAGCCCCAGCATTTT. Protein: CASSPLMGRGSPSNQPQHF.

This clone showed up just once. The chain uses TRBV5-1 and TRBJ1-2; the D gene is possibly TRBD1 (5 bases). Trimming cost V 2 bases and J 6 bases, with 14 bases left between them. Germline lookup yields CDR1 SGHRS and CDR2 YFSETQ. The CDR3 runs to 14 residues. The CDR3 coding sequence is TGCGCCAGCAGCTTAATGACAGTCAAGAATGGCTACACCTTC. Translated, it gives CASSLMTVKNGYTF.

The CDR3 nucleotides read TGTGCCAGCAGTCCCCCGGGACTAGCGGGAAGGGATGAGCAGTTCTTC. Residues: CASSPPGLAGRDEQFF. This chain uses TRBV27 with TRBJ2-1; 13 positions agree with TRBD2. The CDR3 contains 16 residues. V lost 5 bases to trimming and J lost 8 bases; unmatched junction nucleotides: 9. Germline lookup yields CDR1 MNHEY and CDR2 SMNVEV (reference sequence).